The sequence of this T cell receptor (beta chain) was determined in a study of vaccination and CD4 T cells after COVID-19. Study-wide context: Overlapping SARS-CoV-2, HCoV-NL63, HCoV-OC43 and HCoV-229E spike peptides were used to stimulate cells. Regarding the study as a whole: This study had few convalescent patients and no early post-infection samples. Spike mono-reactive status applied to 304 of 307 vaccine-specific clones in convalescent patients.

The treatment here: roughly 10-day PBMC culture with coronavirus spike peptide pools or control peptides (ViraFEST assay). Germline CDR1 KGHDR, CDR2 SFDVKD. V trimming: 4 bases; J trimming: 4 bases; junction bases outside the gene matches: 11. CDR3 length: 17 residues. Sequencing of DNA taken from cultured CD4+ T cells relied on the Oncomine TCR Beta short-read assay. TCRdb redid the calling of the PCR reads with MiXCR, one entry per CDR3 protein. The data show 17,000 or so distinct CDR3 sequences, with approximately 58% seen just once and 4% to 6.5% held by the top ten. This clonotype was detected only a few times. The target antigen is unknown.

The chain is built from TRBV24-1 and TRBJ2-3; 9 bases match TRBD1. The sequences come from CD4+ T cells from blood, cultured in vitro, collected after SARS-CoV-2 vaccination. The clonotype originates from a human donor who had recovered from COVID-19. The chain's CDR3 is CATSEPSGTGIADTQYF. In nucleotides, the CDR3 is TGTGCCACCAGTGAGCCCTCCGGGACAGGGATCGCAGATACGCAGTATTTT.